This is a list of T cell receptor beta chains from one sample in a study of cytomegalovirus exposure and HLA in healthy donors. Assay: immunoSEQ multiplex PCR; the TCRdb copy retains only in-frame clones and omits some. The sample records 150,000 to 200,000 clones, roughly 91% being singletons. Sequencing was performed on PBMCs. These receptors originate from a man younger than 35 in good health and CMV-seropositive. The CDR3 runs from the conserved cysteine through the conserved F or W. D genes are given only for firm matches. Clone size is stated in some rows and not others, as once, few, many or a class when expanded.

V: TRBV7-9; J: TRBJ1-4; size: NA; D: NA; DNA: TGTGCCACCGACTTAGGGTGGGGCACGGGTGAAAAACTGTTTTTT; CDR3: CATDLGWGTGEKLFF
V: TRBV11-2; J: TRBJ2-7; size: once; D: TRBD2; DNA: TGTGCCAGCAGCTCCCGCTGGGGGGGAAACTACGAGCAGTACTTC; CDR3: CASSSRWGGNYEQYF
V: TRBV9; J: TRBJ2-5; size: NA; D: NA; DNA: TGTGCCAGCAGCCCCAGGGGTGGGCCCATGGAGACCCAGTACTTC; CDR3: CASSPRGGPMETQYF
V: TRBV19; J: TRBJ2-3; size: NA; D: NA; DNA: TGTGCCAGTAGTATTCGAGACAACACAGATACGCAGTATTTT; CDR3: CASSIRDNTDTQYF
V: TRBV7-9; J: TRBJ2-3; size: NA; D: NA; DNA: TGTGCCAGCAGCTTTGGGGGGGCAAGAAGCACAGATACGCAGTATTTT; CDR3: CASSFGGARSTDTQYF
V: TRBV27; J: TRBJ2-3; size: NA; D: TRBD2; DNA: TGTGCCAGCAGTTTCGGGTCGTCTAGCGGGAGCGGCGCAGATACGCAGTATTTT; CDR3: CASSFGSSSGSGADTQYF
V: TRBV30; J: TRBJ1-2; size: NA; D: NA; DNA: TGTGCCTGGATCGGGACTCTGTCTAACTATGGCTACACCTTC; CDR3: CAWIGTLSNYGYTF
V: TRBV9; J: TRBJ2-3; size: NA; D: NA; DNA: TGTGCCAGCAGCGTAAGTACTAGCACAGATACGCAGTATTTT; CDR3: CASSVSTSTDTQYF
V: TRBV11-2; J: TRBJ2-3; size: NA; D: TRBD1; DNA: TGTGCCAGCAGCTCCCGGGACAGGGCCCAAGATACGCAGTATTTT; CDR3: CASSSRDRAQDTQYF
V: TRBV6-1; J: TRBJ2-7; size: NA; D: TRBD1; DNA: TGTGCCAGCAGATCCGGGACAGCCTCCTACGAGCAGTACTTC; CDR3: CASRSGTASYEQYF
V: TRBV5-4; J: TRBJ2-3; size: NA; D: NA; DNA: TGTGCCAGTTTTCTTTACGGGGATCGAGATACGCAGTATTTT; CDR3: CASFLYGDRDTQYF
V: TRBV7-9; J: TRBJ2-7; size: NA; D: TRBD2; DNA: TGTGCCAGCAGCTCAAACCGCAGGGAGGGGGAGCAGTACTTC; CDR3: CASSSNRREGEQYF
V: TRBV6-5; J: TRBJ2-1; size: NA; D: TRBD2; DNA: TGTGCCAGCGGATTCATAGCGGGAAAAGACAATGAGCAGTTCTTC; CDR3: CASGFIAGKDNEQFF
V: TRBV29-1; J: TRBJ2-5; size: NA; D: TRBD1; DNA: TGCAGCGTCGGGACAGGGGAGTCGTACCAAGAGACCCAGTACTTC; CDR3: CSVGTGESYQETQYF
V: TRBV28; J: TRBJ1-1; size: NA; D: NA; DNA: TGTGCCAGCAGTTTTACTTCGACGGGTCTCGGAGCTTTCTTT; CDR3: CASSFTSTGLGAFF
V: TRBV27; J: TRBJ2-7; size: few; D: TRBD1; DNA: TGTGCCAGCAGCCGTACCACAGGGGCCGAGCAGTACTTC; CDR3: CASSRTTGAEQYF
V: TRBV19; J: TRBJ2-3; size: NA; D: NA; DNA: TGTGCCAGTAGTATTAAGGCCAGGGTTGAGGGCACAGATACGCAGTATTTT; CDR3: CASSIKARVEGTDTQYF
V: TRBV5-1; J: TRBJ2-3; size: once; D: TRBD2; DNA: TGCGCCAGCAGCCAAACTAGCGCTAGCACAGATACGCAGTATTTT; CDR3: CASSQTSASTDTQYF
V: TRBV5-1; J: TRBJ1-1; size: NA; D: TRBD1; DNA: TGCGCCAGCAGCAGGGAGCAGGGGGCGGTAACTGAAGCTTTCTTT; CDR3: CASSREQGAVTEAFF
V: TRBV29-1; J: TRBJ2-7; size: NA; D: NA; DNA: TGCAGCCCGGGACTGGGCGAGCAGTACTTC; CDR3: CSPGLGEQYF
V: TRBV2; J: TRBJ2-7; size: NA; D: TRBD1; DNA: TGTGCCAGCAGCACGGACAGGGGTTGGTACGAGCAGTACTTC; CDR3: CASSTDRGWYEQYF
V: TRBV6-5; J: TRBJ1-1; size: NA; D: TRBD1; DNA: TGTGCCAGCAGGAAGACAGGGGACCAACCTGAAGCTTTCTTT; CDR3: CASRKTGDQPEAFF
V: TRBV28; J: TRBJ1-2; size: NA; D: NA; DNA: TGTGCCAGCAAACAGAACTATGGCTACACCTTC; CDR3: CASKQNYGYTF
V: TRBV5-6; J: TRBJ2-7; size: NA; D: NA; DNA: TGTGCCAGCAGCCCGGAGGGACAGCCCTACGAGCAGTACTTC; CDR3: CASSPEGQPYEQYF
V: TRBV29-1; J: TRBJ2-3; size: NA; D: NA; DNA: TGCAGCGTTGAAACAGACACAGATACGCAGTATTTT; CDR3: CSVETDTDTQYF
V: TRBV5-1; J: TRBJ2-7; size: NA; D: TRBD1; DNA: TGCGCCAGCAGCTGGGGGACAGGGTCAACCTACGAGCAGTACTTC; CDR3: CASSWGTGSTYEQYF
V: TRBV5-6; J: TRBJ1-1; size: NA; D: TRBD1; DNA: TGTGCCAGCAGCTCACCTGGACAGGGAGGGTTTACTGAAGCTTTCTTT; CDR3: CASSSPGQGGFTEAFF
V: TRBV7-8; J: TRBJ2-7; size: NA; D: NA; DNA: TGTGCCAGCAGCACCCCGGTAGAGTTTGAGGACTACGAGCAGTACTTC; CDR3: CASSTPVEFEDYEQYF
V: TRBV2; J: TRBJ2-1; size: NA; D: NA; DNA: TGTGCCAGCAGTACTTCCCCTGACCGACAGACCAATTCTTTCTACAATGAGCAGTTCTTC; CDR3: CASSTSPDRQTNSFYNEQFF
V: TRBV23-1; J: TRBJ1-2; size: NA; D: TRBD1; DNA: TGCGCCAGCAGTCAAGGAAGACAGGGAACCCTCTATGGCTACACCTTC; CDR3: CASSQGRQGTLYGYTF